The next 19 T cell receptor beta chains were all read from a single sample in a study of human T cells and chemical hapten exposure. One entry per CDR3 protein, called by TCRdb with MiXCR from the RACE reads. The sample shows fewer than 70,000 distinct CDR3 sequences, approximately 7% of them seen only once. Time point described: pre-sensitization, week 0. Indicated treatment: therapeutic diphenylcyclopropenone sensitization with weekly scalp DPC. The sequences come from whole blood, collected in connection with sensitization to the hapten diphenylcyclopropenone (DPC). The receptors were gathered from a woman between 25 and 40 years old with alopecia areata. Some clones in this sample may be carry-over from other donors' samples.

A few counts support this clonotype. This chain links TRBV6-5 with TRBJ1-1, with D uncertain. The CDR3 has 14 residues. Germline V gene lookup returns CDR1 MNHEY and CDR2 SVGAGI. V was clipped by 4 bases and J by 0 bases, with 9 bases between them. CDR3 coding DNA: TGTGCCAGCAGTTCGGCAGACATGAACACTGAAGCTTTCTTT. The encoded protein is CASSSADMNTEAFF.

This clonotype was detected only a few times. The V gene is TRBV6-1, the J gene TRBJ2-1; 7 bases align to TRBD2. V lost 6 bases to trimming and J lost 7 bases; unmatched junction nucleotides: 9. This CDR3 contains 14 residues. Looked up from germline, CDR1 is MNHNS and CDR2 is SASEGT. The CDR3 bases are TGTGCCAGCAGGAGGGCGGGGGAAAGTAATGAGCAGTTCTTC. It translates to CASRRAGESNEQFF.

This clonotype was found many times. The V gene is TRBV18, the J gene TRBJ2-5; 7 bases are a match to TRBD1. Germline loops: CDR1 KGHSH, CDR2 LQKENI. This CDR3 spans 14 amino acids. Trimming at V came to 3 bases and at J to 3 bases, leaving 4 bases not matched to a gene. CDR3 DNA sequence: TGTGCCAGCTCACCGCTAGGGGGCGAAGAGACCCAGTACTTC. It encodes CASSPLGGEETQYF.

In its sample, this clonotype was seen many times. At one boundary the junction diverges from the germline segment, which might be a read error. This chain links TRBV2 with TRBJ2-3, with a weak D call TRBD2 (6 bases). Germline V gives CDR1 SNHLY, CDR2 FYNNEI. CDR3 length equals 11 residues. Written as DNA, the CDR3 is TGTGCCAGCAGTGTTCTGATAGCGGAGGCCTTT. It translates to CASSVLIAEAF.

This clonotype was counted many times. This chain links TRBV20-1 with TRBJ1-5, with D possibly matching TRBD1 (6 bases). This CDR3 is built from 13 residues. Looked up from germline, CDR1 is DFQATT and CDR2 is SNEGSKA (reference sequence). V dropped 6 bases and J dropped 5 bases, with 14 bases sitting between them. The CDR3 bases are TGCAGTGCGGGGGGACACAGCGATCAGCCCCAGCATTTT. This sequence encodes CSAGGHSDQPQHF.

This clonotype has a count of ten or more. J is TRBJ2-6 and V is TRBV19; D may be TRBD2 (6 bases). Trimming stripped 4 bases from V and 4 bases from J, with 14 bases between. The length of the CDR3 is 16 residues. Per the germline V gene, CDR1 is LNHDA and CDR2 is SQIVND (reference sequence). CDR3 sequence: CASSTSGGTGANVLTF. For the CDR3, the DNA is TGTGCCAGTAGTACCTCCGGAGGGACCGGGGCCAACGTCCTGACTTTC.

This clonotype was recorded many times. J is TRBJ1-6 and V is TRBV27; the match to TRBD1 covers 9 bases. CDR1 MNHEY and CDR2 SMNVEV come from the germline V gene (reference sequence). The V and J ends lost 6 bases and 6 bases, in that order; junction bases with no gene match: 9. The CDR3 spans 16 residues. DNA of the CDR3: TGTGCCAGCAGCCCCGGGACAGGGAGTGTTAATTCACCCCTCCACTTT. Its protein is CASSPGTGSVNSPLHF.

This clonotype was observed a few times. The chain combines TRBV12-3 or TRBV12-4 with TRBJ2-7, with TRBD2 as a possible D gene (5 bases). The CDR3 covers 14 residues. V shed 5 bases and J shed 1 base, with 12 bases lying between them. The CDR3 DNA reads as TGTGCCAGCAGTCCCGGGGATTTGTCCTACGAGCAGTACTTC. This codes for CASSPGDLSYEQYF.

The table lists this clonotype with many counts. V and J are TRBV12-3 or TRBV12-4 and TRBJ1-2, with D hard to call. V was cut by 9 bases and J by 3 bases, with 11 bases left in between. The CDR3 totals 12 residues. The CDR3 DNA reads TGTGCCAGTCAGTGGGGTTACTATGGCTACACCTTC. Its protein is CASQWGYYGYTF.

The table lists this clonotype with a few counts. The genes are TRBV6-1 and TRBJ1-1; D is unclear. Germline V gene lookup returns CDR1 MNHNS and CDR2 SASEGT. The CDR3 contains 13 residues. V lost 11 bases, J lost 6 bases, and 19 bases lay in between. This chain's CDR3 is CASSGPLGAEAFF. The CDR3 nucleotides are TGTGCCTCTAGCGGGCCCCTTGGGGCTGAAGCTTTCTTT.

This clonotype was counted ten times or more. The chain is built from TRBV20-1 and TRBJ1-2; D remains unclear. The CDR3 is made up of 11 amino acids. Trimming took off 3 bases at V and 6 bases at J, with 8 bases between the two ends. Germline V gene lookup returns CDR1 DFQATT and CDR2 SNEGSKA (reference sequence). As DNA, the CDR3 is TGCAGTGCTAGCACCCGGGATGGCTACACCTTC. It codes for CSASTRDGYTF.

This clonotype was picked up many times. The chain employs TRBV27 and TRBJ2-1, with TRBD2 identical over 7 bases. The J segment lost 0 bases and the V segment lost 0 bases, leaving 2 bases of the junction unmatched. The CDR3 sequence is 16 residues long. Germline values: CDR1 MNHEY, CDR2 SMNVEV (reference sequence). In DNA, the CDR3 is TGTGCCAGCAGTTTATCGGGGGGGAGCTCCTACAATGAGCAGTTCTTC. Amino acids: CASSLSGGSSYNEQFF.

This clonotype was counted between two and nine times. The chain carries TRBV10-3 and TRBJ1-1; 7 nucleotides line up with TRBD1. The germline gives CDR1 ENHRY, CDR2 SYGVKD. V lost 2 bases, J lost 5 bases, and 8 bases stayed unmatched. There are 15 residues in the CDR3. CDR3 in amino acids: CAISEGGGVNTEAFF. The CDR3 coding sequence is TGTGCCATCAGTGAGGGAGGGGGCGTTAATACTGAAGCTTTCTTT.

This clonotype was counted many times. This CDR3 is CASRGGPEAFF. The CDR3 DNA follows: TGCGCCAGCAGGGGCGGGCCTGAAGCTTTCTTT. The genes are TRBV5-1 and TRBJ1-1; D gene ambiguous. V lost 5 bases to trimming and J lost 6 bases, with 8 bases between them. Germline-derived CDR1 and CDR2 are SGHRS and YFSETQ. The CDR3 runs to 11 residues.

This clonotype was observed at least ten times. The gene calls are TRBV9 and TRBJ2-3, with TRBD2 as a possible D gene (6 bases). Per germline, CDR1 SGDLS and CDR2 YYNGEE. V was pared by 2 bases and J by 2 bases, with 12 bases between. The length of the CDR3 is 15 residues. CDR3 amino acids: CASSVRGDLTDTQYF. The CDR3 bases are TGTGCCAGCAGCGTTCGCGGGGATCTCACAGATACGCAGTATTTT.

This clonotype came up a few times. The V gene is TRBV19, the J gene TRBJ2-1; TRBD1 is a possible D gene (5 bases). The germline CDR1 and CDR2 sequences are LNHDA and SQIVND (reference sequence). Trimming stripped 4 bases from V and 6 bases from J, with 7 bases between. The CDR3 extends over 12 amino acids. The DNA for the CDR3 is TGTGCCAGTAGTACAGGGTTCAATGAGCAGTTCTTC. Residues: CASSTGFNEQFF.

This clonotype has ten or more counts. CDR3 DNA: TGTGCCAGCAGCTTAGCGCCTAGCGGGGGGGCTATGGAGCAGTTCTTC. Translation gives CASSLAPSGGAMEQFF. The J gene is TRBJ2-1, the V gene TRBV7-3; 12 bases agree with TRBD2. The CDR3 consists of 16 residues. V was clipped by 2 bases and J by 10 bases; unmatched bases: 9. Germline V lookup: CDR1 SGHTA, CDR2 FQGTGA.

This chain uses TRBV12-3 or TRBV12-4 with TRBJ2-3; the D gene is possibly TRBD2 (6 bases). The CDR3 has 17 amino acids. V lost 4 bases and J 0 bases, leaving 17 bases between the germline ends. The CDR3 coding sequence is TGTGCCAGCAGTTCCTCCCGGAGGCGGGGAAGCACAGATACGCAGTATTTT. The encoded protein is CASSSSRRRGSTDTQYF.

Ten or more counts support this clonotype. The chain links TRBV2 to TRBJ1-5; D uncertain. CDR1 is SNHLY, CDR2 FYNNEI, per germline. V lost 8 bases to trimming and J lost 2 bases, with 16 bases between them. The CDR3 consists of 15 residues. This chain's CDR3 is CASQMRVNGNQPQHF. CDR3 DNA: TGTGCCAGCCAGATGCGGGTTAACGGCAATCAGCCCCAGCATTTT.